This note documents a single T cell receptor beta chain sequence. Antigen specificity is unknown. 5' RACE that incorporated UMI labels was used to prepare the TRB cDNA libraries. TCRdb derives one entry per CDR3 protein from the 5' RACE reads, leaving out DNA. This table holds 150,000 to 180,000 distinct CDR3 sequences. CDR1 and CDR2 (germline): SGHTA, FQGNSA. The CDR3 has 19 residues. CD45RO-CCR7+CD27+CD95- cells counted as naive CD8+ T cells. This sample stems from a study of CXCR3-negative and CXCR3-positive naive CD8 T cells. Whole-study results and caveats: CXCR3-positive naive cells carried more hydrophobic TRB CDR3s than CXCR3-negative ones.

The chain links TRBV7-2 to TRBJ1-6; TCRdb designates TRBD1, a call that cannot be tested without DNA. Material: naive CXCR3+ CD8+ T cells from blood. Subset meaning: CD45RO-CCR7+CD27+CD95- naive CD8+ T cells expressing CXCR3 (TNR3+). The sequence was obtained from a human donor in good health. Some clones in this sample may be carry-over from other donors' samples. The CDR3 is CASSLMFQGFWLGGSPLHF.